This TCR beta chain was obtained from a study of blood T cell repertoires in COVID-19. About the research overall: Researchers got acute and convalescent COVID-19 samples from the United States, Italy and Spain. PBMCs, B-cell-depleted T cells, or T cells were the source of the cDNA or gDNA that made up the material.

One Seattle source followed patients from active infection through their disease course. The germline V gene encodes CDR1 SGHRS and CDR2 YFSETQ. The CDR3 extends over 15 amino acids. J was trimmed by 8 bases and V by 4 bases; bases with no gene match: 8. Original processing methods: Amplifying reference gene primers gave estimates of nucleated cell counts. Some clones are missing from TCRdb's copy, which holds only in-frame ones; the method was immunoSEQ multiplex PCR. V, J and clone size derive from that table, while D and trimming were established from the DNA sequence. This table has about 130,000 clones, around 89% appearing once.

Sequenced: peripheral blood. The V and J genes are TRBV5-1 and TRBJ1-4, with TRBD1 matching 10 bases. This receptor was identified in a man in his sixties with COVID-19, enrolled during active disease. The DNA of the CDR3 is TGCGCCAGCAGCGTGAGGGACAGGGGAGGCGAAAAACTGTTTTTT. As protein: CASSVRDRGGEKLFF.